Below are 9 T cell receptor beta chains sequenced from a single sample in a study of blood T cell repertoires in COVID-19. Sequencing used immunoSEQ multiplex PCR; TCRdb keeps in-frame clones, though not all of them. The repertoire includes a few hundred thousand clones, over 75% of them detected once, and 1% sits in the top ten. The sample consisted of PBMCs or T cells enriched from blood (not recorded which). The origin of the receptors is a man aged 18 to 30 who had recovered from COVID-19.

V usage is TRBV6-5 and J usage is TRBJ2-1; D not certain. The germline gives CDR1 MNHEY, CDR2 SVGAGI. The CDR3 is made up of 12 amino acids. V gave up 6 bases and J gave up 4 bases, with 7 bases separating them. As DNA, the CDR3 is TGTGCCAGCAGGCAGAATTACAATGAGCAGTTCTTC. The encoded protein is CASRQNYNEQFF.

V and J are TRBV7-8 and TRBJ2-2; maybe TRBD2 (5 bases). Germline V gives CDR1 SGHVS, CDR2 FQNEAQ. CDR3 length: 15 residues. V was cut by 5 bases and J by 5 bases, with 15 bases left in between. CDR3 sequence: CASSTRRSGTGELFF. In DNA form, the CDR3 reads TGTGCCAGCAGCACTAGGCGGAGTGGAACCGGGGAGCTGTTTTTT.

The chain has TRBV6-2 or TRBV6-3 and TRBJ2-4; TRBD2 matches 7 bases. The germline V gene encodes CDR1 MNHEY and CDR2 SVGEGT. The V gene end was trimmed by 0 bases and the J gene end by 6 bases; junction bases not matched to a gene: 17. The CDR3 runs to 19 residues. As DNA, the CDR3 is TGTGCCAGCAGTTACTCGAGCCTTTTGGCCGCGGGAGACCCAAACATTCAGTACTTC. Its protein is CASSYSSLLAAGDPNIQYF.

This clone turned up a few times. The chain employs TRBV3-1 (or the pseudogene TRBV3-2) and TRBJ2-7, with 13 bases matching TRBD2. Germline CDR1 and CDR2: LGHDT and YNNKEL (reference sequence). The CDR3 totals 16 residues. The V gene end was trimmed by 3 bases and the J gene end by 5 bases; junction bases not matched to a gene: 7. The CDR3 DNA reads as TGTGCCAGCAGCCACCAACTAGCGGGAGGGCCCCACGAGCAGTACTTC. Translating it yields CASSHQLAGGPHEQYF.

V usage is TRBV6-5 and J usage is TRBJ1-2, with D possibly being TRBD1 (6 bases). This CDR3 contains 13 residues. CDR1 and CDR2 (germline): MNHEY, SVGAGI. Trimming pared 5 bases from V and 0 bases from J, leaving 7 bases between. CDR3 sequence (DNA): TGTGCCAGCAGTAGGACAGCTAACTATGGCTACACCTTC. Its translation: CASSRTANYGYTF.

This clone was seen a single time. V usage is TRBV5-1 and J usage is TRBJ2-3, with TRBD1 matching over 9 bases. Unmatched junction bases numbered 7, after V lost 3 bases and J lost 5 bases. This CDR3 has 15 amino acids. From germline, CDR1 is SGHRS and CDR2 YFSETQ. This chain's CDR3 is CASSSQGAGGDTQYF. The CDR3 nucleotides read TGCGCCAGCAGCTCACAGGGGGCCGGGGGAGATACGCAGTATTTT.

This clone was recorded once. The CDR3 sequence is CASRSGGYYTF. The DNA of the CDR3 is TGTGCCAGCAGGTCGGGGGGGTATTACACCTTC. This chain connects TRBV2 to TRBJ1-2, with TRBD1 as a possible D gene (5 bases). Germline CDR1 is SNHLY and CDR2 is FYNNEI. This CDR3 has 11 residues. V lost 6 bases and J 11 bases, leaving 13 bases between the germline ends.

CDR3 loop: CASSLRVGGQDYGYTF. The CDR3 bases are TGCGCCAGCAGCCTCAGAGTCGGGGGACAGGATTATGGCTACACCTTC. V usage is TRBV5-1 and J usage is TRBJ1-2; 8 positions agree with TRBD1. J gave up 5 bases and V 4 bases, and 13 bases lay outside the gene matches. The CDR3 loop spans 16 amino acids. In germline, CDR1 is SGHRS, CDR2 YFSETQ.

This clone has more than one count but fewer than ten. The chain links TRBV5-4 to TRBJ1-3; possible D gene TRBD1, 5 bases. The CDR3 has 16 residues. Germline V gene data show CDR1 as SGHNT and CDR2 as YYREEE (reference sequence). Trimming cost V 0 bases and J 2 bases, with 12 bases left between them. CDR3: CASSLVGGRAGNTIYF. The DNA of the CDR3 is TGTGCCAGCAGCTTGGTGGGGGGTCGGGCTGGAAACACCATATATTTT.